This T cell receptor (beta chain) was captured by sequencing in a study of blood T cell repertoires in COVID-19. Study-level background: T cells, B-cell-depleted T cells, or PBMCs provided the cDNA or gDNA that served as material.

The germline V gene has CDR1 SGDLS and CDR2 YYNGEE. There are 15 residues in the CDR3. The V segment lost 3 bases and the J segment 1 base; nucleotides outside the gene matches: 6. In the original workflow: How many nucleated cells were present was estimated from reference gene primer amplification. Some clones are missing from TCRdb's copy, which holds only in-frame ones; the method was immunoSEQ multiplex PCR. For V, J and clone size, that table is used; D and trimming come from the DNA. The data hold 50,000 or so clones, with 85% to 90% observed a single time. In its sample, this clone was seen a few times.

What was sequenced was peripheral blood. This rearrangement joins TRBV9 to TRBJ1-1, with 7 nucleotides matching TRBD1. The sequence was obtained from a human donor in a cohort sampled during active COVID-19. CDR3 residues: CASSAVQGTNTEAFF. CDR3 nucleotide sequence: TGTGCCAGCAGCGCCGTACAGGGGACGAACACTGAAGCTTTCTTT.